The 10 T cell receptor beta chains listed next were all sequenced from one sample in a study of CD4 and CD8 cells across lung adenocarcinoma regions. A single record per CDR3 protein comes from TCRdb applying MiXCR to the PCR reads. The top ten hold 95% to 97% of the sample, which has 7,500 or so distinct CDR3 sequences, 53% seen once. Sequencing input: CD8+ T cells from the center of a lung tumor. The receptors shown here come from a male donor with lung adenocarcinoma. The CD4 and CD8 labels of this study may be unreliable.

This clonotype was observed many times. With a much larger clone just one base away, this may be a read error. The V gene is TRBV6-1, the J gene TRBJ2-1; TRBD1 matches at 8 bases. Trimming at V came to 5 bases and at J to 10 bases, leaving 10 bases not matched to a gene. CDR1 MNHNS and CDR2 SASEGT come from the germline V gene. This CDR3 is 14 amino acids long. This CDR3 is CASSPRGRVYEQFF. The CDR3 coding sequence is TGTGCCAGCAGTCCCAGGGGGCGCGTCTACGAGCAGTTCTTC.

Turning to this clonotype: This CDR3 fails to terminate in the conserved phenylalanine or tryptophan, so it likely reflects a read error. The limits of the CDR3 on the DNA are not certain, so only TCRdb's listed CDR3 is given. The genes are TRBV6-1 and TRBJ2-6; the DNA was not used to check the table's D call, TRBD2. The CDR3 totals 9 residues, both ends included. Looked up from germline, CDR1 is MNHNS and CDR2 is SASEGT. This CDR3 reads CASWGPSPA.

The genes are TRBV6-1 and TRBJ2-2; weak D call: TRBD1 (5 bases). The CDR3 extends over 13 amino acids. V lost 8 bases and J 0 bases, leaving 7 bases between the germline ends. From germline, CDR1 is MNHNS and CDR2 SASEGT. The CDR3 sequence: CASRQSNTGELFF. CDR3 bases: TGTGCCAGCCGACAGTCGAACACCGGGGAGCTGTTTTTT.

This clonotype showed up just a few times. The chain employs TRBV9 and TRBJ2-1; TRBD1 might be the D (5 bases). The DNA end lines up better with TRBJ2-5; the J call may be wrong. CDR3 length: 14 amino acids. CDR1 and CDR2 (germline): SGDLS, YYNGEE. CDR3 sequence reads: CASSVAGLEETQYF. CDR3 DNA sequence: TGTGCCAGCAGCGTGGCAGGGTTGGAGGAGACCCAGTACTTC.

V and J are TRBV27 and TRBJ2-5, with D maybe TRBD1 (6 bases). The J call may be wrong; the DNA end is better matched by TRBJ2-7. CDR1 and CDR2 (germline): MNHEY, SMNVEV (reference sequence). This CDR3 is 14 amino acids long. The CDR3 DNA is TGTGCCAGCAGTTTCGGCAGGGGACACTACGAGCAGTACTTC. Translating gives CASSFGRGHYEQYF.

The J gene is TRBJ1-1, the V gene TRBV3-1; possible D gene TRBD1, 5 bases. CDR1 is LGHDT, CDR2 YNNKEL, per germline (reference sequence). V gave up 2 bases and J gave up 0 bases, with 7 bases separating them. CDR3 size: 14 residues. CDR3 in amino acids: CASSQQGVNTEAFF. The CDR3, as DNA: TGTGCCAGCAGCCAACAGGGAGTGAACACTGAAGCTTTCTTT.

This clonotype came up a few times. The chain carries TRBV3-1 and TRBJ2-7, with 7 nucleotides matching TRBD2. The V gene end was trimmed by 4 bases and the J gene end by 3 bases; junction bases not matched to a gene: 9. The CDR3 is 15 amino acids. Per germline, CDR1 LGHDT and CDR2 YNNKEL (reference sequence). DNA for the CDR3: TGTGCCAGCAGCCCTTTTGGGGGGGGAGGCTACGAGCAGTACTTC. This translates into CASSPFGGGGYEQYF.

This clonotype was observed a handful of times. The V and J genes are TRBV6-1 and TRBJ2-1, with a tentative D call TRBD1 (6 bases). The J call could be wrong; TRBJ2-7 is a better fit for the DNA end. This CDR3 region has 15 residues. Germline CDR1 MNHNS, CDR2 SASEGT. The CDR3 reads CASSEIPGHSYEQYF. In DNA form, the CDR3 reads TGTGCCAGCAGTGAAATCCCGGGACACTCCTACGAGCAGTACTTC.

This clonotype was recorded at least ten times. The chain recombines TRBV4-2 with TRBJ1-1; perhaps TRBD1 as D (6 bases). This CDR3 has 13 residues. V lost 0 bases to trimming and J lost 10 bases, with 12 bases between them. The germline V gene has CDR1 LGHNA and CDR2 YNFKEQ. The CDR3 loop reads CASSQEQGGRAFF. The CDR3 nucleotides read TGTGCCAGCAGCCAAGAACAGGGCGGAAGAGCTTTCTTT.

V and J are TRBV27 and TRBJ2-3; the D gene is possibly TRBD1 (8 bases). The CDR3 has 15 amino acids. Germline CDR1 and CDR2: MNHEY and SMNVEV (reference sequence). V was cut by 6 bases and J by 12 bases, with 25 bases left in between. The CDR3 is CASRSYRGGQETQYF. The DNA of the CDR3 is TGTGCCAGCAGATCCTACAGGGGGGGCCAAGAGACCCAGTATTTT.